Below are 6 T cell receptor beta chains sequenced from a single sample in a study of control samples from healthy donors and cancer patients. Assay used: immunoSEQ multiplex PCR; TCRdb lists only in-frame clones, some missing. The data hold roughly 220,000 clones, with roughly 94% observed a single time. Sequencing was performed on blood. The receptors shown here come from a man between 45 and 60 years old in good health.

This sequence joins TRBV5-1 and TRBJ1-1, with 7 positions matching TRBD1. The trim removed 0 bases at V and 8 bases at J, leaving 7 bases unmatched. This CDR3 has 14 residues. Germline V gene lookup returns CDR1 SGHRS and CDR2 YFSETQ. The CDR3 DNA reads as TGCGCCAGCAGCTTGGACAGGGGTTCGGCCGAAGCTTTCTTT. Residues: CASSLDRGSAEAFF. The whole variable domain, remainder taken from reference TRBV5-1 and TRBJ1-1, is KAGVTQTPRYLIKTRGQQVTLSCSPISGHRSVSWYQQTPGQGLQFLFEYFSETQRNKGNFPGRFSGRQFSNSRSEMNVSTLELGDSALYLCASSLDRGSAEAFFGQGTRLTVV.

The chain employs TRBV5-4 and TRBJ1-1; D may be TRBD1 (5 bases). CDR1 is SGHNT and CDR2 is YYREEE in the germline V gene (reference sequence). The CDR3 length is 13 residues. Trimming took off 4 bases at V and 1 base at J, with 8 bases between the two ends. CDR3 coding DNA: TGTGCCAGCAGCCCCACAGGGAACACTGAAGCTTTCTTT. This codes for CASSPTGNTEAFF.

The CDR3 DNA is TGTGCCAGCAGCATCGGGACAGGGGCCTCTGGCTACACCTTC. Protein sequence: CASSIGTGASGYTF. The chain employs TRBV13 and TRBJ1-2; 10 nucleotides line up with TRBD1. Germline V gives CDR1 PRHDT, CDR2 FYEKMQ (reference sequence). The CDR3 loop spans 14 amino acids. V shed 5 bases and J 7 bases; nucleotides not matched to a gene: 7.

The V call is TRBV28, the J call TRBJ2-3; possibly TRBD2 for D (6 bases). The V and J ends lost 6 bases and 5 bases respectively, with 15 bases between them. The germline gives CDR1 MDHEN, CDR2 SYDVKM. CDR3 length: 14 amino acids. The CDR3 DNA reads as TGTGCCAGCAGATCTTCACTAGCCATAGATACGCAGTATTTT. Its translation is CASRSSLAIDTQYF.

This chain joins TRBV10-3 and TRBJ1-4; D call uncertain. V was pared by 0 bases and J by 8 bases, with 13 bases between. The CDR3 is 15 residues long. The germline CDR1 and CDR2 sequences are ENHRY and SYGVKD. CDR3 protein: CAISESYSEREKLFF. The CDR3, as DNA: TGTGCCATCAGTGAGTCGTACTCCGAGAGGGAAAAACTGTTTTTT.

This clone has a handful of counts. The rearrangement joins TRBV30 to TRBJ1-1, with D unclear. The CDR3 is 15 amino acids. Trimming cost V 4 bases and J 4 bases, with 19 bases left between them. Germline loops: CDR1 GTSNPN, CDR2 SVGIG (reference sequence). The CDR3 nucleotides are TGTGCCTGGACCCCCTTCTACGTGACGGTCACTGAAGCTTTCTTT. Amino acids: CAWTPFYVTVTEAFF.